These 19 T cell receptor beta chains were all obtained from the same sample, sequenced in a study of T cells in Graves' hyperthyroidism and ophthalmopathy (dated by TCRdb to the late 2010s). The library was built by means of multiplex PCR. These reads were obtained on an Illumina HiSeq 2000. The TCR beta CDR3 regions were amplified from RNA transcripts. The TCR CDR3 was subjected to a first round of RT-PCR using the HTBI primer set and the Qiagen OneStep RT-PCR kit. Starting from the raw public reads, TCRdb applied fastp trimming at Q25, assembled clones with MiXCR and retained in-frame beta chains. CDR3 protein duplicates are merged, each entry listing the most common genes and DNA. For this sample the table gives 600,000 to 700,000 distinct CDR3 sequences, of which 45% were detected only once. Together, the top ten hold less than 9.5% of the sample. The sequenced sample was peripheral blood or thyroid tissue (not recorded which). Receptors were obtained from an adult man with Graves' disease, either hyperthyroidism or ophthalmopathy (not recorded which).

Of note for this clonotype: This may be a read error: a much more frequent sequence differs by one nucleotide. V and J are TRBV10-3 and TRBJ2-7; either TRBD1 or TRBD2 may fit D (6 bases each). CDR3 length: 14 residues. Germline V gene data show CDR1 as ENHRY and CDR2 as SYGVKD. CDR3: CAISEMVGGYVQYF. The CDR3 coding sequence is TGTGCCATCAGTGAGATGGTGGGGGGCTACGTGCAGTACTTC.

CDR3 region: CAIRAGTGYAEEKLFF. CDR3 in DNA: TGTGCCATCAGGGCCGGGACAGGGTACGCGGAGGAAAAACTGTTTTTT. The chain recombines TRBV10-3 with TRBJ1-4; 9 bases agree with TRBD1. The trim removed 6 bases at V and 8 bases at J, leaving 13 bases unmatched. Germline-derived CDR1 and CDR2 are ENHRY and SYGVKD. CDR3 length equals 16 residues.

J is TRBJ2-5 and V is TRBV25-1; D could derive from TRBD1 or TRBD2 (5 bases each). V gave up 5 bases and J gave up 1 base, with 17 bases separating them. This CDR3 has 16 amino acids. The germline CDR1 and CDR2 sequences are MGHDK and SYGVNS. This chain's CDR3 is CASSLTGRTIQETQYF. DNA of the CDR3: TGTGCCAGCAGTCTAACGGGACGTACGATCCAAGAGACCCAGTACTTC.

V and J are TRBV7-9 and TRBJ1-2; 11 bases are a match to TRBD1. With 1 base clipped from V and 4 bases from J, the junction kept 5 bases outside the gene matches. The CDR3 loop spans 16 amino acids. In germline, CDR1 is SEHNR, CDR2 FQNEAQ (reference sequence). The CDR3: CASSLERTGGTYGYTF. The DNA for the CDR3 is TGTGCCAGCAGCTTAGAGAGGACAGGGGGCACCTATGGCTACACCTTC.

This clonotype has a count of ten or more. V gene TRBV7-2 combines with J gene TRBJ1-3; D is perhaps TRBD1 (5 bases). V lost 6 bases and J 0 bases, leaving 9 bases between the germline ends. The CDR3 covers 14 residues. From germline, CDR1 is SGHTA and CDR2 FQGNSA. The CDR3 spells CASRQESSGNTIYF. Here the CDR3 DNA reads TGTGCCAGCAGACAGGAGAGCTCTGGAAACACCATATATTTT.

The CDR3 spells CASRRSGTGNTEAFF. The CDR3 DNA reads as TGTGCCAGCAGAAGATCCGGGACAGGGAACACTGAAGCTTTCTTT. J is TRBJ1-1 and V is TRBV25-1, with 8 nucleotides matching TRBD1. This CDR3 comprises 15 residues. Germline trimming cut 6 bases from V and 1 base from J; bases unmatched to any gene: 7. The germline V gene has CDR1 MGHDK and CDR2 SYGVNS.

At least ten counts were recorded for this clonotype. The chain is built from TRBV9 and TRBJ1-4; no reliable D call. The CDR3 runs to 15 residues. Germline lookup yields CDR1 SGDLS and CDR2 YYNGEE. V gave up 0 bases and J gave up 3 bases, with 9 bases separating them. CDR3 protein: CASSVGGSANEKLFF. CDR3 nucleotide sequence: TGTGCCAGCAGCGTAGGTGGATCGGCTAATGAAAAACTGTTTTTT.

This chain connects TRBV9 to TRBJ2-7; 10 positions agree with TRBD1. Trimming took 3 bases from V and 3 from J; bases not matched to a gene: 6. CDR1 and CDR2 (germline): SGDLS, YYNGEE. The CDR3 has 15 amino acids. For the CDR3, the DNA is TGTGCCAGCAGCGCCCGAGGGGACAGGGGCTACGAGCAGTACTTC. It is translated as CASSARGDRGYEQYF.

This clonotype came up a few times. The chain joins TRBV6-1 to TRBJ1-4; 12 nucleotides line up with TRBD1. There are 15 residues in the CDR3. CDR1 is MNHNS, CDR2 SASEGT, per germline. V lost 6 bases and J lost 5; bases outside the gene matches: 4. The DNA of the CDR3 is TGTGCCAGCAGCGGGACAGGGGGCCGGAATGAAAAACTGTTTTTT. It is translated as CASSGTGGRNEKLFF.

The chain recombines TRBV5-1 with TRBJ1-2, with D perhaps matching TRBD1 (5 bases). The germline CDR1 and CDR2 sequences are SGHRS and YFSETQ. Trimming took off 4 bases at V and 7 bases at J, with 17 bases between the two ends. The CDR3 spans 14 residues. The CDR3 region is CASSRTGPESGYTF. The CDR3 DNA reads as TGCGCCAGCAGCAGGACGGGGCCTGAGAGTGGCTACACCTTC. The entire variable domain, with the rest obtained from reference TRBV5-1 and TRBJ1-2, is as follows: KAGVTQTPRYLIKTRGQQVTLSCSPISGHRSVSWYQQTPGQGLQFLFEYFSETQRNKGNFPGRFSGRQFSNSRSEMNVSTLELGDSALYLCASSRTGPESGYTFGSGTRLTVV.

V gene TRBV28 combines with J gene TRBJ1-6; D ambiguous. The CDR3 spans 14 residues. The germline V and J ends were trimmed by 2 bases and 9 bases, with 11 bases remaining between them. Germline V CDR1 and CDR2: MDHEN, SYDVKM. DNA for the CDR3: TGTGCCAGCAGTTTAACGACCGGACGTTCACCCCTCCACTTT. Its translation is CASSLTTGRSPLHF.

Concerning this clonotype itself: A read error may account for a junction end that differs from germline. The rearrangement links TRBV19 to TRBJ1-4; no clear D. Germline V lookup: CDR1 LNHDA, CDR2 SQIVND (reference sequence). The CDR3 totals 11 residues. CDR3 sequence reads: CASTMREILFF. As DNA, the CDR3 is TGTGCCAGTACCATGCGAGAAATACTGTTTTTT.

V gene TRBV7-9 combines with J gene TRBJ1-1, with unresolved D. The V and J ends lost 3 bases and 2 bases respectively, with 13 bases between them. The CDR3 runs 15 residues. Germline V CDR1 and CDR2: SEHNR, FQNEAQ (reference sequence). The CDR3 protein is CASSFSPLSNTEAFF. The CDR3 DNA follows: TGTGCCAGCAGCTTTTCCCCTTTGTCAAACACTGAAGCTTTCTTT.

There are a few counts of this clonotype. The CDR3 coding sequence is TGTGCCAGCGCCCCCTCTGGGGCCAACGTCCTGACTTTC. This translates into CASAPSGANVLTF. The chain is built from TRBV2 and TRBJ2-6; no reliable D call. Trimming stripped 8 bases from V and 0 bases from J, with 5 bases between. Germline V gives CDR1 SNHLY, CDR2 FYNNEI. The CDR3 is 13 residues long.

This clonotype occurred a few times. The chain uses TRBV7-9 and TRBJ1-2; no firm D call. The V end lost 10 bases, the J end lost 1 base, and 13 bases lay between the germline ends. The CDR3 is 13 amino acids. Germline CDR1 SEHNR, CDR2 FQNEAQ (reference sequence). The CDR3 nucleotides are TGTGCCACCGAAGGCGAGCTTAACTATGGCTACACCTTC. This sequence encodes CATEGELNYGYTF.

This clonotype has ten or more counts. The chain recombines TRBV10-3 with TRBJ1-2; D remains unclear. There are 13 residues in the CDR3. V lost 0 bases to trimming and J lost 2 bases, with 4 bases between them. Looked up from germline, CDR1 is ENHRY and CDR2 is SYGVKD. CDR3 residues: CAISESYNYGYTF. The CDR3 DNA is TGTGCCATCAGTGAGTCGTACAACTATGGCTACACCTTC.

About this clonotype itself: A much larger clonotype is one base distant, so this may be a read error. Here the CDR3 omits its conserved ending phenylalanine or tryptophan, so a read error is the likely source. The chain has TRBV7-2 and TRBJ1-5; tentatively, D is TRBD1 (5 bases). The CDR3 spans 17 residues. The ends were cut back, 5 bases at V and 2 bases at J, with 19 bases in the middle. CDR1 is SGHTA, CDR2 FQGNSA, per germline. CDR3 residues: CASSALQGMYGNQPQHL. For the CDR3, the DNA is TGTGCCAGCAGCGCTCTCCAGGGAATGTACGGCAATCAGCCCCAGCATCTT.

The V and J genes are TRBV20-1 and TRBJ1-2; no reliable D call. With 3 bases removed from V and 8 bases from J, the gap between germline ends came to 10 bases. The CDR3 is made up of 11 amino acids. Per the germline V gene, CDR1 is DFQATT and CDR2 is SNEGSKA (reference sequence). Written as DNA, the CDR3 is TGCAGTGCTAGGTTGCGGATCGGCTACACCTTC. Its translation is CSARLRIGYTF.

The sample holds many counts of this clonotype. V and J are TRBV29-1 and TRBJ1-2; D is unclear. This CDR3 has 13 amino acids. Trimming took 0 bases from V and 7 from J, leaving 12 bases between them. Germline V gene lookup returns CDR1 SQVTM and CDR2 ANQGSEA. In DNA form, the CDR3 reads TGCAGCGTTGAAGATCCCGGGATTCGTGGCTACACCTTC. Protein sequence: CSVEDPGIRGYTF. Variable domain in full (rest from reference TRBV29-1 and TRBJ1-2): SAVISQKPSRDICQRGTSLTIQCQVDSQVTMMFWYRQQPGQSLTLIATANQGSEATYESGFVIDKFPISRPNLTFSTLTVSNMSPEDSSIYLCSVEDPGIRGYTFGSGTRLTVV.